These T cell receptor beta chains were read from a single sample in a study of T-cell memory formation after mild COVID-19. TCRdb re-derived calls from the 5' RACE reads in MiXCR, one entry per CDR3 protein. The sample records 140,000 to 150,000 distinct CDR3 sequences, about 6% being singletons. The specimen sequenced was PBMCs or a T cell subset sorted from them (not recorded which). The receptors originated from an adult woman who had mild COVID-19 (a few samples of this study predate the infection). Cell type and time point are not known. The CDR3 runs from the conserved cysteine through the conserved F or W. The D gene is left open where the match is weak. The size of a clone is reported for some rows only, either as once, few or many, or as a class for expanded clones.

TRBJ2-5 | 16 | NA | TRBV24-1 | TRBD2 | CATSDSLWEGRETQYF | TGTGCCACCAGTGATTCCCTCTGGGAGGGTCGGGAGACCCAGTACTTC
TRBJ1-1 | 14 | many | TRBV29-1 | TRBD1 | CSVAPGQRRAEAFF | TGCAGCGTTGCCCCGGGACAGAGAAGAGCTGAAGCTTTCTTT
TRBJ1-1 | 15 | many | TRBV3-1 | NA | CASRQDSGVYTEAFF | TGTGCCAGCAGGCAAGATTCAGGGGTGTACACTGAAGCTTTCTTT
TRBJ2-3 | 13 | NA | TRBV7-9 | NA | CASSPPQSDTQYF | TGTGCCAGCAGCCCACCACAGTCCGATACGCAGTATTTT
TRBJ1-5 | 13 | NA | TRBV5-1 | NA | CASSLELNQPQHF | TGCGCCAGCAGCTTGGAATTAAATCAGCCCCAGCATTTT
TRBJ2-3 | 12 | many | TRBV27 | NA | CASSLTGTSQYF | TGTGCCAGCAGTCTCACAGGGACTTCGCAGTATTTT
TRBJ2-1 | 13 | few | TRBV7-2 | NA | CASGVSRGNEQFF | TGTGCCAGCGGGGTATCAAGGGGCAATGAGCAGTTCTTC
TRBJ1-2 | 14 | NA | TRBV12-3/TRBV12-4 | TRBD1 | CASRLTGTGVGYTF | TGTGCCAGCAGGCTCACCGGGACAGGGGTTGGCTACACCTTC
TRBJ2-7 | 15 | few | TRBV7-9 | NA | CASSLALAGAYEQYF | TGTGCCAGCAGCTTAGCACTAGCAGGAGCCTACGAGCAGTACTTC
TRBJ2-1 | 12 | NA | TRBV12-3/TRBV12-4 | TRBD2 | CASSTIAGEQFF | TGTGCCAGCAGTACTATAGCGGGAGAGCAGTTCTTC
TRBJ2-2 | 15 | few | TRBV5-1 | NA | CASSLGAVNTGELFF | TGCGCCAGCAGCTTGGGAGCGGTGAACACCGGGGAGCTGTTTTTT
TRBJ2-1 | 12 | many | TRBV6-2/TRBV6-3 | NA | CASTQVGNEQFF | TGTGCCAGCACCCAGGTCGGAAATGAGCAGTTCTTC
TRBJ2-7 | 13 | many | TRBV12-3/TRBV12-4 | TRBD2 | CASSLEGLAGMYF | TGTGCCAGCAGTTTAGAGGGACTAGCGGGAATGTACTTC
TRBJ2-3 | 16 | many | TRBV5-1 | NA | CASSLSALGPTDTQYF | TGCGCCAGCAGCCTATCAGCCTTGGGACCCACAGATACGCAGTATTTT
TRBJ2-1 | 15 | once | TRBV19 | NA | CASSGGRRGYNEQFF | TGTGCCAGTAGTGGGGGGCGTAGGGGGTACAATGAGCAGTTCTTC
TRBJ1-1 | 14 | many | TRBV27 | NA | CASSFREPANEAFF | TGTGCCAGCAGTTTCAGGGAACCGGCGAATGAAGCTTTCTTT
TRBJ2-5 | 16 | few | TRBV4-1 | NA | CASSRSGGVPQETQYF | TGCGCCAGCAGCCGATCGGGCGGGGTGCCGCAAGAGACCCAGTACTTC
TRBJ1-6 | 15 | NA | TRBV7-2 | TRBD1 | CASSQRQGLGSPLHF | TGTGCCAGCAGCCAAAGACAGGGCTTAGGTTCACCCCTCCACTTT
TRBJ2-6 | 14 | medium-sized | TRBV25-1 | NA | CASSTDSGANVLTF | TGTGCCAGCAGTACCGACTCTGGGGCCAACGTCCTGACTTTC
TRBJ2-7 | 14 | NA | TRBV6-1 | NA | CASSEVAASYEQYF | TGTGCCAGCAGTGAGGTAGCAGCATCCTACGAGCAGTACTTC
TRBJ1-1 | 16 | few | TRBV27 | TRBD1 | CASSSLRGIMNTEAFF | TGTGCCAGCAGTTCCCTCAGGGGGATCATGAACACTGAAGCTTTCTTT
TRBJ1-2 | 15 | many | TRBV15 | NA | CATSRATAGTYGYTF | TGTGCCACCAGCAGAGCCACTGCAGGGACCTATGGCTACACCTTC
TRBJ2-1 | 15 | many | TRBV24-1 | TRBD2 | CATSVAGGPYNEQFF | TGTGCCACCAGTGTGGCGGGAGGTCCCTACAATGAGCAGTTCTTC
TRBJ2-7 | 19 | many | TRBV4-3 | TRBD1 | CASSQALTGAARWSYEQYF | TGCGCCAGCAGCCAAGCCTTGACAGGGGCTGCTAGGTGGTCCTACGAGCAGTACTTC
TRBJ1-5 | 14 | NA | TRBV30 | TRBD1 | CAWTSGQGNQPQHF | TGTGCCTGGACCTCGGGACAGGGGAATCAGCCCCAGCATTTT
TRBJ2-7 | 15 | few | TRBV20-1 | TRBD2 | CSARQVASGFYEQYF | TGCAGTGCTAGGCAGGTGGCTAGCGGGTTCTACGAGCAGTACTTC
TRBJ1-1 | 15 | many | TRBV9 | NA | CASSVDWVEGTEAFF | TGTGCCAGCAGCGTAGATTGGGTGGAGGGCACTGAAGCTTTCTTT
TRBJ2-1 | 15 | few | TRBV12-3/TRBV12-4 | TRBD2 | CASSRAAGGYNEQFF | TGTGCCAGCAGCCGGGCGGCGGGAGGTTACAATGAGCAGTTCTTC
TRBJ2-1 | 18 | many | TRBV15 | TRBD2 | CATSRSSGLAATANEQFF | TGTGCCACCAGCAGATCCTCGGGACTAGCGGCGACAGCCAATGAGCAGTTCTTC
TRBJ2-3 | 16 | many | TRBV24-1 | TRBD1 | CATSGPGTGPTDTQYF | TGTGCCACCAGTGGACCGGGGACAGGTCCCACAGATACGCAGTATTTT
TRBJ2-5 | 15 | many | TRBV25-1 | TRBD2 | CASSEVWTSRETQYF | TGTGCCAGCAGTGAGGTATGGACTAGCCGGGAGACCCAGTACTTC
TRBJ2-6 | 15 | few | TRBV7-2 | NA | CASSRQESGANVLTF | TGTGCCAGCAGCCGTCAGGAATCTGGGGCCAACGTCCTGACTTTC
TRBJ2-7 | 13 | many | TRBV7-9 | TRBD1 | CASSLETGYEQYF | TGTGCCAGCAGCTTAGAGACAGGGTACGAGCAGTACTTC
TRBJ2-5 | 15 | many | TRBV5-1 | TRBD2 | CASSLGTNRWETQYF | TGCGCCAGCAGCCTTGGGACTAACCGGTGGGAGACCCAGTACTTC
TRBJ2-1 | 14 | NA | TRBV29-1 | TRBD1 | CSGRTGVSYNEQFF | TGCAGCGGCCGGACAGGGGTGTCCTACAATGAGCAGTTCTTC
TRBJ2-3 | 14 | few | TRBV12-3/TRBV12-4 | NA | CASSFQRVADTQYF | TGTGCCAGCAGTTTCCAAAGGGTGGCAGATACGCAGTATTTT
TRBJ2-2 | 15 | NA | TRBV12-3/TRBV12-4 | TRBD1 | CASSRRQGGPGELFF | TGTGCCAGCAGCCGAAGACAGGGGGGGCCCGGGGAGCTGTTTTTT
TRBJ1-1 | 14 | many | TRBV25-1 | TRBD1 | CASSVQGANTEAFF | TGTGCCAGCAGTGTCCAGGGGGCGAACACTGAAGCTTTCTTT
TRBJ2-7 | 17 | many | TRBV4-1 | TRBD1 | CASSQDSRQGTAYEQYF | TGCGCCAGCAGCCAAGACTCGAGACAGGGAACGGCCTACGAGCAGTACTTC
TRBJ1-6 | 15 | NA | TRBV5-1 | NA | CASSSLKGSDSPLHF | TGCGCCAGCAGCTCCCTGAAGGGGTCTGATTCACCCCTCCACTTT
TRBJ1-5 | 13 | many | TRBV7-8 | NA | CASQGQINQPQHF | TGTGCCAGCCAAGGACAGATCAATCAGCCCCAGCATTTT
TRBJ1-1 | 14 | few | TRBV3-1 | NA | CASSQGSVGAEAFF | TGTGCCAGCAGCCAAGGCAGCGTGGGCGCTGAAGCTTTCTTT
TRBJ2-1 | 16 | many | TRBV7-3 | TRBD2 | CASSLTTGLAYNEQFF | TGTGCCAGCAGCTTAACGACGGGACTAGCCTACAATGAGCAGTTCTTC
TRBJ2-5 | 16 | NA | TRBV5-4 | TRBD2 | CASSGARGLAEETQYF | TGTGCCAGCAGCGGCGCCCGGGGACTAGCTGAAGAGACCCAGTACTTC
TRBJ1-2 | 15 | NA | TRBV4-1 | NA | CASSKRTGALYGYTF | TGCGCCAGCAGCAAGCGAACGGGGGCATTATATGGCTACACCTTC
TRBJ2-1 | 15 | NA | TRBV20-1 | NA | CSARGGSGIYNEQFF | TGCAGTGCTAGAGGAGGCAGCGGAATCTACAATGAGCAGTTCTTC
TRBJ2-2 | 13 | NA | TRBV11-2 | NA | CASSRLNTGELFF | TGTGCCAGCAGCCGACTGAACACCGGGGAGCTGTTTTTT
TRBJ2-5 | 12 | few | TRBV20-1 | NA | CSASEAQETQYF | TGCAGTGCATCTGAGGCCCAAGAGACCCAGTACTTC
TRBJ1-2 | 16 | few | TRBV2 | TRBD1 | CASTEGGRGRFYGYTF | TGTGCCAGCACCGAAGGGGGCAGGGGGCGGTTCTATGGCTACACCTTC
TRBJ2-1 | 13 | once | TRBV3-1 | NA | CASSQQGFGEQFF | TGTGCCAGCAGCCAGCAGGGTTTCGGTGAGCAGTTCTTC
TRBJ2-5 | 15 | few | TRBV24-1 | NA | CATSDSADVLETQYF | TGTGCCACCAGTGATTCTGCGGACGTGCTTGAGACCCAGTACTTC